The T cell receptor beta chain described here comes from a study of T cell repertoires in cytomegalovirus infection. Study as a whole: CMV epitopes, recently identified HLA-C-restricted and well-studied HLA-B-restricted, were used. Indications of both CMV infection and matching HLA type were provided by public TCR beta signatures.

On this clonotype itself: Antigen unknown.

Study conclusions and caveats: Ex vivo responses were dominated by HLA-C-restricted CMV-specific TCR beta clonotypes. Public TCR beta family frequency separated CMV-and-HLA carriers, including in an independent cohort.

The CDR3 covers 14 residues. V was cut by 5 bases and J by 3 bases, with 14 bases left in between. TCRdb re-analysed the reads in MiXCR, keeping a single row per CDR3 protein. The sample includes hundreds of thousands of distinct CDR3 sequences, roughly 42% of them seen just once. The sequence was collected from a human donor in good health (CMV status not recorded). Some clones in this sample may be carry-over from other donors' samples. This sequence joins TRBV12-3 or TRBV12-4 and TRBJ2-7; the D gene is possibly TRBD2 (6 bases). The sample consisted of cultured PBMCs, taken from culture after CMV antigen stimulation. The CDR3 here is CASSDGGDLYEQYF. The CDR3 region has the DNA TGTGCCAGCAGTGACGGGGGAGATCTCTACGAGCAGTACTTC.